The next 24 T cell receptor beta chains were all read from a single sample in a study of blood T cell repertoires in COVID-19. Profiling relied on immunoSEQ multiplex PCR, and the TCRdb table lists in-frame clones only, not all of them. The table lists 48,000 or so clones, more than 70% of them singletons. Sequenced input: peripheral blood. These TCRs come from a woman between 55 and 75 years old with acute or convalescent COVID-19.

CDR3 DNA: TGTGCCAGCAGCTCGGGAGGATCCGTTAGGGAGCAGTACTTC. Its protein product is CASSSGGSVREQYF. V and J are TRBV7-3 and TRBJ2-7; 7 positions agree with TRBD2. The CDR3 sequence is 14 residues long. CDR1 SGHTA and CDR2 FQGTGA come from the germline V gene. J gave up 7 bases and V 4 bases, and 10 bases lay outside the gene matches.

The CDR3 DNA is TGTGCCAGCAGCGTAGGTGGGACAGGGCTCTACGAGCAGTACTTC. Translating gives CASSVGGTGLYEQYF. This chain connects TRBV9 to TRBJ2-7, with 9 bases identical to TRBD1. The CDR3 extends over 15 amino acids. The germline CDR1 and CDR2 sequences are SGDLS and YYNGEE. V lost 0 bases, J lost 3 bases, and 4 bases stayed unmatched.

The gene calls are TRBV6-5 and TRBJ2-7, with TRBD2 matching over 12 bases. The CDR3 contains 15 residues. V gave up 5 bases and J gave up 3 bases; unmatched junction bases: 5. Looked up from germline, CDR1 is MNHEY and CDR2 is SVGAGI. The CDR3 nucleotides read TGTGCCAGCAGTAGTCTAGCGGGAGGGTTCTACGAGCAGTACTTC. This encodes CASSSLAGGFYEQYF.

The rearrangement uses TRBV5-1 and TRBJ2-3; D gene ambiguous. The CDR3 is 16 amino acids. With 4 bases removed from V and 5 bases from J, the gap between germline ends came to 20 bases. Germline values: CDR1 SGHRS, CDR2 YFSETQ. CDR3 nucleotide sequence: TGCGCCAGCAGCCCCCAGAACCTGACCAGACAAGATACGCAGTATTTT. Translation gives CASSPQNLTRQDTQYF.

The chain carries TRBV5-8 and TRBJ2-1, with TRBD2 identical over 9 bases. Germline CDR1 and CDR2: SGHTS and YDEGEE. The CDR3 sequence is 13 residues long. V lost 4 bases and J lost 8; bases outside the gene matches: 4. CDR3 sequence reads: CASSGGLADEQFF. The DNA for the CDR3 is TGTGCCAGCAGCGGGGGACTAGCCGATGAGCAGTTCTTC.

The rearrangement uses TRBV12-3 or TRBV12-4 and TRBJ2-7, with D possibly being TRBD1 (6 bases). The V gene lost 8 bases and the J gene lost 2 bases, with 13 bases spanning the gap. This CDR3 spans 13 amino acids. The CDR3 protein is CASRQAAAYEQYF. CDR3 in DNA: TGTGCCAGCCGACAGGCGGCTGCCTACGAGCAGTACTTC.

The chain employs TRBV7-9 and TRBJ2-7, with 8 bases fitting TRBD2. The CDR3 extends over 15 amino acids. Losses at the gene ends were 5 bases for V and 0 bases for J; bases not matched to a gene: 6. CDR1 is SEHNR and CDR2 is FQNEAQ in the germline V gene (reference sequence). CDR3 DNA: TGTGCCAGCAGCGTAACTAGCGGAATCTCCTACGAGCAGTACTTC. Residues: CASSVTSGISYEQYF. Drawing the rest from reference TRBV7-9 and TRBJ2-7, the complete variable domain is DTGVSQNPRHKITKRGQNVTFRCDPISEHNRLYWYRQTLGQGPEFLTYFQNEAQLEKSRLLSDRFSAERPKGSFSTLEIQRTEQGDSAMYLCASSVTSGISYEQYFGPGTRLTVT.

This chain uses TRBV7-2 with TRBJ2-3; D gene uncertain. Germline-derived CDR1 and CDR2 are SGHTA and FQGNSA. This CDR3 comprises 14 residues. Trimming took off 3 bases at V and 3 bases at J, with 10 bases between the two ends. The CDR3 here is CASSFSLQTDTQYF. CDR3 nucleotide sequence: TGTGCCAGCAGCTTTAGTCTTCAAACAGATACGCAGTATTTT.

This sequence joins TRBV5-6 and TRBJ2-1; D gene uncertain. Germline V CDR1 and CDR2: SGHDT, YYEEEE. V was cut by 2 bases and J by 0 bases, with 12 bases left in between. CDR3 length: 16 residues. This CDR3 is CASSFLVASSYNEQFF. The CDR3, as DNA: TGTGCCAGCAGCTTTCTAGTGGCGAGCTCCTACAATGAGCAGTTCTTC. The whole variable domain, remainder taken from reference TRBV5-6 and TRBJ2-1, is DAGVTQSPTHLIKTRGQQVTLRCSPKSGHDTVSWYQQALGQGPQFIFQYYEEEERQRGNFPDRFSGHQFPNYSSELNVNALLLGDSALYLCASSFLVASSYNEQFFGPGTRLTVL.

The gene calls are TRBV7-2 and TRBJ2-7; D may be TRBD1 (5 bases). Trimming took off 5 bases at V and 4 bases at J, with 18 bases between the two ends. This CDR3 spans 15 amino acids. Germline-derived CDR1 and CDR2 are SGHTA and FQGNSA. The CDR3 reads CASSQQDGKSYEQYF. CDR3 sequence (DNA): TGTGCCAGCAGCCAACAGGACGGAAAATCTTACGAGCAGTACTTC.

The chain employs TRBV6-1 and TRBJ2-1; D perhaps matches TRBD2 (6 bases). This CDR3 is 14 amino acids long. The germline V gene encodes CDR1 MNHNS and CDR2 SASEGT. V lost 3 bases, J lost 3 bases, and 9 bases lay in between. CDR3 DNA sequence: TGTGCCAGCAGTGAGGCTAGCGTCTACAATGAGCAGTTCTTC. It codes for CASSEASVYNEQFF.

The chain carries TRBV7-8 and TRBJ1-2, with a tentative D call TRBD1 (6 bases). V lost 5 bases and J 4 bases, leaving 20 bases between the germline ends. The germline CDR1 and CDR2 sequences are SGHVS and FQNEAQ. This CDR3 has 16 amino acids. CDR3 sequence: CASSLSDSRSLYGYTF. The CDR3 DNA sequence: TGTGCCAGCAGCCTTTCGGACAGCAGATCCCTCTATGGCTACACCTTC. The complete variable domain, with remaining parts taken from reference TRBV7-8 and TRBJ1-2, reads GAGVSQSPRYKVAKRGQDVALRCDPISGHVSLFWYQQALGQGPEFLTYFQNEAQLDKSGLPSDRFFAERPEGSVSTLKIQRTQQEDSAVYLCASSLSDSRSLYGYTFGSGTRLTVV.

The chain combines TRBV30 with TRBJ1-1; TRBD1 might be the D (6 bases). Trimming shortened V by 3 bases and J by 1 base, and 12 bases separated the two germline ends. CDR1 and CDR2 from the germline V gene are GTSNPN and SVGIG (reference sequence). The CDR3 has 14 amino acids. CDR3 coding DNA: TGTGCCTGGAGCCTGACAGGATCGAACACTGAAGCTTTCTTT. Encoded protein: CAWSLTGSNTEAFF.

A few counts support this clone. V is TRBV29-1 and J is TRBJ2-2, with TRBD2 matching over 7 bases. The length of the CDR3 is 12 residues. CDR1 is SQVTM and CDR2 is ANQGSEA in the germline V gene. V trimming: 4 bases; J trimming: 9 bases; junction bases outside the gene matches: 5. The chain's CDR3 is CSVGGGNRELFF. In DNA form, the CDR3 reads TGCAGCGTTGGGGGGGGAAACAGGGAGCTGTTTTTT.

This rearrangement joins TRBV19 to TRBJ1-1; 7 bases are shared with TRBD1. This CDR3 is 13 amino acids long. Trimming cost V 4 bases and J 7 bases; bases outside gene matches: 6. Germline CDR1 LNHDA, CDR2 SQIVND (reference sequence). The CDR3 region has the DNA TGTGCCAGTAGTACCTATCAGGGGGGTGAAGCTTTCTTT. Amino acid sequence: CASSTYQGGEAFF.

The rearrangement links TRBV11-3 to TRBJ2-1; 11 bases are a match to TRBD2. This CDR3 contains 15 residues. After removal of 4 bases from V and 5 bases from J, the junction contained 4 bases not matched to a gene. The V gene's germline CDR1 is SGHNT and CDR2 YENEEA. The DNA of the CDR3 is TGTGCCAGCAGCTCCCTAGCGGGGGGCCACAATGAGCAGTTCTTC. It translates to CASSSLAGGHNEQFF.

This clone was seen more than once but under ten times. This sequence joins TRBV24-1 and TRBJ1-6; tentative D call: TRBD1 (6 bases). Trimming took 3 bases from V and 7 from J, leaving 21 bases between them. This CDR3 contains 18 residues. CDR1 is KGHDR, CDR2 SFDVKD, per germline. The CDR3 here is CATSDPPQGGSENSPLHF. The DNA of the CDR3 is TGTGCCACCAGTGATCCCCCACAGGGTGGAAGTGAGAATTCACCCCTCCACTTT.

A single count supports this clone. This chain links TRBV7-9 with TRBJ2-1; D is undetermined. This CDR3 has 13 amino acids. V was clipped by 2 bases and J by 3 bases, with 5 bases between them. Germline V gene data show CDR1 as SEHNR and CDR2 as FQNEAQ (reference sequence). This CDR3 reads CASSLPNYNEQFF. The DNA for the CDR3 is TGTGCCAGCAGCTTACCCAACTACAATGAGCAGTTCTTC.

The V and J genes are TRBV11-2 and TRBJ2-7, with 11 nucleotides matching TRBD2. V was pared by 5 bases and J by 6 bases, with 6 bases of the junction left unmatched. The germline V gene encodes CDR1 SGHAT and CDR2 FQNNGV. The length of the CDR3 is 14 residues. CDR3: CASSRSGRAGEQYF. CDR3 nucleotides: TGTGCCAGCAGCCGTAGCGGGAGGGCCGGCGAGCAGTACTTC. The full variable domain, completed using reference TRBV11-2 and TRBJ2-7, is EAGVAQSPRYKIIEKRQSVAFWCNPISGHATLYWYQQILGQGPKLLIQFQNNGVVDDSQLPKDRFSAERLKGVDSTLKIQPAKLEDSAVYLCASSRSGRAGEQYFGPGTRLTVT.

The J gene is TRBJ2-1, the V gene TRBV27, with D possibly being TRBD2 (5 bases). Trimming took off 0 bases at V and 9 bases at J, with 12 bases between the two ends. CDR3 size: 14 residues. CDR1 and CDR2 (germline): MNHEY, SMNVEV (reference sequence). For the CDR3, the DNA is TGTGCCAGCAGTTTATCGAGGGCGAGTGGTGAGCAGTTCTTC. This encodes CASSLSRASGEQFF.

The chain joins TRBV9 to TRBJ2-7; 10 bases match TRBD2. Unmatched junction bases numbered 3, after V lost 3 bases and J lost 0 bases. This CDR3 is built from 15 residues. CDR1 SGDLS and CDR2 YYNGEE come from the germline V gene. CDR3 bases: TGTGCCAGCAGCGAGTCTAGCGGGAGCTCCTACGAGCAGTACTTC. It yields the protein CASSESSGSSYEQYF.

The chain links TRBV6-5 to TRBJ1-6, with 7 bases that match TRBD1. CDR1 is MNHEY and CDR2 is SVGAGI in the germline V gene. This CDR3 region has 15 residues. Trimming took 5 bases from V and 5 from J; bases not matched to a gene: 6. The CDR3 region has the DNA TGTGCCAGCAGTATTCGGGGGACAGATAATTCACCCCTCCACTTT. Protein product: CASSIRGTDNSPLHF.

This sequence joins TRBV5-4 and TRBJ2-7; 10 bases align to TRBD1. The CDR3 loop spans 15 amino acids. Trimming took 4 bases from V and 5 from J; bases not matched to a gene: 9. Germline V CDR1 and CDR2: SGHNT, YYREEE (reference sequence). The CDR3 nucleotides read TGTGCCAGCAGCCTACGACAGGGGGCAGCGAACGAGCAGTACTTC. Translating gives CASSLRQGAANEQYF.

J is TRBJ1-1 and V is TRBV5-1; D call uncertain. V shed 0 bases and J shed 3 bases, with 6 bases lying between them. Germline loops: CDR1 SGHRS, CDR2 YFSETQ. This CDR3 is 13 amino acids long. The CDR3 is CASSLGSDTEAFF. Written as DNA, the CDR3 is TGCGCCAGCAGCTTGGGGTCGGACACTGAAGCTTTCTTT.